The 15 T cell receptor beta chains given below trace back to one sample, sequenced in a study of cytomegalovirus exposure and HLA in healthy donors. Generated by immunoSEQ multiplex PCR, the TCRdb table keeps only in-frame clones and is missing some. The repertoire includes around 70,000 clones, approximately 93% of them detected once, and around 1.5% sits in the top ten. Sequencing used PBMCs. The receptor set was obtained from a man aged 18 to 35 in good health and CMV-seropositive.

The chain is built from TRBV28 and TRBJ1-1; maybe TRBD1 (6 bases). CDR1 and CDR2 from the germline V gene are MDHEN and SYDVKM. V was clipped by 7 bases and J by 4 bases, with 10 bases between them. This CDR3 contains 12 residues. Written as DNA, the CDR3 is TGTGCCAGCAAGGGGGTAATCACTGAAGCTTTCTTT. Translated, it gives CASKGVITEAFF.

The chain joins TRBV19 to TRBJ2-4; TRBD2 matches 14 bases. The CDR3 covers 16 residues. The V and J ends lost 8 bases and 3 bases, in that order; junction bases with no gene match: 6. CDR1 is LNHDA, CDR2 SQIVND, per germline (reference sequence). The DNA for the CDR3 is TGTGCCAGTCTCGGGACTAGCGGGAGTGGCAAAAACATTCAGTACTTC. Its translation: CASLGTSGSGKNIQYF.

The chain couples TRBV28 to TRBJ1-1, with 9 bases lining up with TRBD1. CDR1 is MDHEN and CDR2 is SYDVKM in the germline V gene. The CDR3 contains 14 residues. V dropped 5 bases and J dropped 4; count of bases not matched to a gene: 5. CDR3 sequence: CASSPQGQGTEAFF. The CDR3 DNA is TGTGCCAGCAGTCCACAGGGACAGGGCACTGAAGCTTTCTTT.

This chain connects TRBV5-4 to TRBJ2-2; TRBD2 is a possible D gene (5 bases). Trimming took off 1 base at V and 4 bases at J, with 17 bases between the two ends. Germline-derived CDR1 and CDR2 are SGHNT and YYREEE (reference sequence). CDR3 length: 17 residues. The CDR3 DNA reads as TGTGCCAGCAGCTTGAAAGGTCAAGGAGCGGCCACCGGGGAGCTGTTTTTT. As protein: CASSLKGQGAATGELFF.

The rearrangement links TRBV7-2 to TRBJ1-2; 11 bases map to TRBD1. The length of the CDR3 is 14 residues. J lost 4 bases, V lost 4 bases, and 2 bases had no gene match. Germline CDR1 is SGHTA and CDR2 is FQGNSA. CDR3 in DNA: TGTGCCAGCAGCTCTGGGACAGGGGGCTATGGCTACACCTTC. Its translation is CASSSGTGGYGYTF.

The rearrangement joins TRBV5-4 to TRBJ2-5; 10 positions match TRBD1. After removal of 0 bases from V and 2 bases from J, the junction contained 4 bases not matched to a gene. Looked up from germline, CDR1 is SGHNT and CDR2 is YYREEE (reference sequence). CDR3 length equals 16 residues. Here the CDR3 reads CASSLGDRGQQETQYF. CDR3 DNA sequence: TGTGCCAGCAGCTTGGGAGACAGGGGGCAGCAAGAGACCCAGTACTTC.

The J gene is TRBJ2-7, the V gene TRBV6-6; TRBD2 agrees at 10 bases. Trimming cost V 4 bases and J 3 bases; bases outside gene matches: 3. Germline loops: CDR1 MNHNY, CDR2 SVGAGI (reference sequence). This CDR3 contains 14 residues. CDR3 loop: CASSWASGSYEQYF. The DNA of the CDR3 is TGTGCCAGCAGTTGGGCTAGCGGGAGCTACGAGCAGTACTTC.

This clone was picked up one time. The chain couples TRBV6-6 to TRBJ2-4; D remains ambiguous. Trimming stripped 2 bases from V and 8 bases from J, with 10 bases between. CDR3 size: 13 residues. Per the germline V gene, CDR1 is MNHNY and CDR2 is SVGAGI (reference sequence). CDR3 amino acids: CASSYRASDIQYF. As DNA, the CDR3 is TGTGCCAGCAGTTACCGAGCGTCGGACATTCAGTACTTC.

This clone was seen a few times. The chain employs TRBV9 and TRBJ2-2, with 13 nucleotides matching TRBD2. The CDR3 is made up of 15 amino acids. Germline V CDR1 and CDR2: SGDLS, YYNGEE. Trimming cost V 3 bases and J 5 bases; bases outside gene matches: 1. In DNA, the CDR3 is TGTGCCAGCAGCGGGACTAGCGGGAGAACCGGGGAGCTGTTTTTT. Translating it yields CASSGTSGRTGELFF. Together with reference TRBV9 and TRBJ2-2, the CDR3 gives the full variable domain: DSGVTQTPKHLITATGQRVTLRCSPRSGDLSVYWYQQSLDQGLQFLIQYYNGEERAKGNILERFSAQQFPDLHSELNLSSLELGDSALYFCASSGTSGRTGELFFGEGSRLTVL.

This clone has just one count. This chain links TRBV11-3 with TRBJ1-1, with D perhaps matching TRBD1 (5 bases). The germline V gene has CDR1 SGHNT and CDR2 YENEEA. The length of the CDR3 is 12 residues. Trimming removed 5 bases at V and 6 bases at J, with 10 bases between. The CDR3 region is CASSRGRAEAFF. The CDR3 coding sequence is TGTGCCAGCAGCAGGGGCCGCGCTGAAGCTTTCTTT.

The chain carries TRBV20-1 and TRBJ2-5; possible D gene TRBD1, 6 bases. Germline CDR1 is DFQATT and CDR2 is SNEGSKA (reference sequence). This CDR3 contains 11 residues. V shed 6 bases and J shed 5 bases, with 10 bases lying between them. DNA for the CDR3: TGCAGTGCGGGGGCTAGCGAGACCCAGTACTTC. Residues: CSAGASETQYF.

The chain joins TRBV5-6 to TRBJ1-4; a possible D gene is TRBD1 (6 bases). The V end was cut by 2 bases, the J end by 6 bases, with 11 bases between. CDR3 length equals 14 residues. Germline V lookup: CDR1 SGHDT, CDR2 YYEEEE. This CDR3 reads CASSFGTPDEKLFF. In DNA form, the CDR3 reads TGTGCCAGCAGCTTCGGGACACCGGATGAAAAACTGTTTTTT. The full variable domain, completed using reference TRBV5-6 and TRBJ1-4, is DAGVTQSPTHLIKTRGQQVTLRCSPKSGHDTVSWYQQALGQGPQFIFQYYEEEERQRGNFPDRFSGHQFPNYSSELNVNALLLGDSALYLCASSFGTPDEKLFFGSGTQLSVL.

The chain recombines TRBV29-1 with TRBJ1-1, with 7 nucleotides matching TRBD1. This CDR3 has 13 amino acids. Germline V gene lookup returns CDR1 SQVTM and CDR2 ANQGSEA. V lost 3 bases to trimming and J lost 4 bases; unmatched junction nucleotides: 5. CDR3 DNA: TGCAGCGTTGATCTAGACAGGGCCACTGAAGCTTTCTTT. Its protein is CSVDLDRATEAFF.

The rearrangement links TRBV5-5 to TRBJ2-7, with D possibly being TRBD2 (6 bases). V was pared by 4 bases and J by 2 bases, with 10 bases between. CDR3 length: 13 residues. Germline V gene lookup returns CDR1 SGHKS and CDR2 YYEKEE (reference sequence). The CDR3 here is CASSRDSTYEQYF. DNA of the CDR3: TGTGCCAGCAGCAGGGACTCAACCTACGAGCAGTACTTC.

V is TRBV27 and J is TRBJ2-1, with 10 bases fitting TRBD1. V lost 6 bases to trimming and J lost 4 bases; unmatched junction nucleotides: 12. The length of the CDR3 is 17 residues. Germline V CDR1 and CDR2: MNHEY, SMNVEV (reference sequence). In nucleotides, the CDR3 is TGTGCCAGCAGGGGAATAGACAGGGGGCCTAGGTACAATGAGCAGTTCTTC. Residues: CASRGIDRGPRYNEQFF.